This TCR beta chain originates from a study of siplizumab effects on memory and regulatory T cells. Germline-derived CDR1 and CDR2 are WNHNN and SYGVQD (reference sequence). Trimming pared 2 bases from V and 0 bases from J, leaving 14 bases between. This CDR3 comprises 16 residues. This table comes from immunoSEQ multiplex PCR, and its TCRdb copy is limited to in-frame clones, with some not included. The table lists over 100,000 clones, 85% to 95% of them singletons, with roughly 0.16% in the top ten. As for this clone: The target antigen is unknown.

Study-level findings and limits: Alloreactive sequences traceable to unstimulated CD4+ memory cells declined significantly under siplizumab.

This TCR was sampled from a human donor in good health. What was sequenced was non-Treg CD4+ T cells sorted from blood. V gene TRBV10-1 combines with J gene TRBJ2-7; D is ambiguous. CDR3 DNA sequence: TGCGCCAGCAGTGAGCCCTCTCAACAGAGCTCCTACGAGCAGTACTTC. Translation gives CASSEPSQQSSYEQYF.